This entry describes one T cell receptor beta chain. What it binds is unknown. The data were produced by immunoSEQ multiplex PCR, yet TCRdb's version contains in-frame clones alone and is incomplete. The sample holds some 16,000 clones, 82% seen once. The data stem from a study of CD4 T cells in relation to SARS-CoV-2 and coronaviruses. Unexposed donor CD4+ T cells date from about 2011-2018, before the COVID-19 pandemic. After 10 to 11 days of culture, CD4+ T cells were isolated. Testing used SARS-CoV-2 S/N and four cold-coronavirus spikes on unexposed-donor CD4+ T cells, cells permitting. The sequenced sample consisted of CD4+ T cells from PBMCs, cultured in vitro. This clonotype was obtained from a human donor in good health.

In DNA form, the CDR3 reads TGTGCCAGCAGCCAGAGGAATGGAGATACGCAGTATTTT. This encodes CASSQRNGDTQYF. J is TRBJ2-3 and V is TRBV9; D gene unclear. Looked up from germline, CDR1 is SGDLS and CDR2 is YYNGEE. The V end was cut by 4 bases, the J end by 5 bases, with 11 bases between. CDR3 length: 13 amino acids.